The entry that follows covers one TCR beta chain sequence. A junction boundary mismatches the germline segment, possibly from a read error. No cell sorting was done before RNA was extracted from the tissue. Distant lung tissue was collected more than 3 cm away from the tumor edge. The library came from three nested PCR rounds adapted from ARM-PCR protocols. Using its own MiXCR run on the multiplex PCR reads, TCRdb lists one record per CDR3 protein. The sample gives 80,000 or so distinct CDR3 sequences, about four fifths of which show up once; 51% is in the top ten. The record originates from a study of tumor and adjacent non-tumor tissue in lung cancer. Germline V gene sequence: CDR1 SGHNT, CDR2 YYREEE (reference sequence). The CDR3 runs to 16 residues.

The rearrangement uses TRBV5-4 and TRBJ2-5; 8 bases are a match to TRBD2. The TCR comes from a man between 60 and 75 years old with non-small cell lung cancer. The material sequenced was distant non-tumor lung tissue. CDR3 amino acids: CANSLEGTRIRETQCF. The CDR3 DNA reads as TGTGCCAACAGCTTGGAGGGGACTAGGATTCGAGAGACCCAGTGCTTC.